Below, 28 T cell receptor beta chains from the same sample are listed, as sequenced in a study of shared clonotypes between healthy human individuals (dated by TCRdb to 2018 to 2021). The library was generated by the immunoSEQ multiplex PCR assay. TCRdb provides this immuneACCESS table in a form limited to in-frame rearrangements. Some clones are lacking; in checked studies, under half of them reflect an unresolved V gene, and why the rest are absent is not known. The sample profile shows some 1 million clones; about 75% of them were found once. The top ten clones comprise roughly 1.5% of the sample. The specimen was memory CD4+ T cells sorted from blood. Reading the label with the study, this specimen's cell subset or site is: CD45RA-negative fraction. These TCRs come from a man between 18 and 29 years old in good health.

CDR3 region: CASSSAGTSTGTF. CDR3 in DNA: TGTGCCAGCAGTTCCGCCGGGACGTCAACCGGCACCTTC. The genes are TRBV6-5 and TRBJ1-2; D is possibly TRBD1 (5 bases). CDR1 and CDR2 (germline): MNHEY, SVGAGI. The CDR3 has 13 amino acids. The V end lost 4 bases, the J end lost 13 bases, and 19 bases lay between the germline ends.

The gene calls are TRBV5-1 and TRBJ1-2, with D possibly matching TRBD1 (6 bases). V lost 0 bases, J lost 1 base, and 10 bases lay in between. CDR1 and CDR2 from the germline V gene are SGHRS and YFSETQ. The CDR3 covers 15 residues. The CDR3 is CASSLGAGVNYGYTF. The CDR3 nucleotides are TGCGCCAGCAGCTTGGGTGCAGGGGTTAACTATGGCTACACCTTC. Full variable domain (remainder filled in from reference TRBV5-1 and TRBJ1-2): KAGVTQTPRYLIKTRGQQVTLSCSPISGHRSVSWYQQTPGQGLQFLFEYFSETQRNKGNFPGRFSGRQFSNSRSEMNVSTLELGDSALYLCASSLGAGVNYGYTFGSGTRLTVV.

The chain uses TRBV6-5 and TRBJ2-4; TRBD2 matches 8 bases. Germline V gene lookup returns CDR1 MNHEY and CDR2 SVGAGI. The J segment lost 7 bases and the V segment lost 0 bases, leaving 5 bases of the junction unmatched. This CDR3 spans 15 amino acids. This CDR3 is CASSYSTGGRNIQYF. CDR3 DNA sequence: TGTGCCAGCAGTTACTCGACGGGGGGGAGGAACATTCAGTACTTC.

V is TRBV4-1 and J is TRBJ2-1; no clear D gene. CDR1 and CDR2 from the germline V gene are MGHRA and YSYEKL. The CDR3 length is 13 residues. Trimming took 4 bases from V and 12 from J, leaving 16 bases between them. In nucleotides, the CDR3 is TGCGCCAGCAGCCCACTCGGACCGTCCGGGCAGTTCTTC. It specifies CASSPLGPSGQFF.

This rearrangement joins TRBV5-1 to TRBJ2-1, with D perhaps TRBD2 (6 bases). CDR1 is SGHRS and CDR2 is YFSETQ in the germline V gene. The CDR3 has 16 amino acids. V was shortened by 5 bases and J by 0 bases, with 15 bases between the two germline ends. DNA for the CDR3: TGCGCCAGCAGGGGACTGAGCGGTGCCTCCTACAATGAGCAGTTCTTC. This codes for CASRGLSGASYNEQFF.

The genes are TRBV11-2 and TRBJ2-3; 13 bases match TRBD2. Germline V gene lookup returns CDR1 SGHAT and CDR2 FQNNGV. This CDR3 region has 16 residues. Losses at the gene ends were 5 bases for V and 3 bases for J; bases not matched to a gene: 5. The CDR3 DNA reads TGTGCCAGCAGCAGACTAGCGGGGGGATTTACAGATACGCAGTATTTT. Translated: CASSRLAGGFTDTQYF.

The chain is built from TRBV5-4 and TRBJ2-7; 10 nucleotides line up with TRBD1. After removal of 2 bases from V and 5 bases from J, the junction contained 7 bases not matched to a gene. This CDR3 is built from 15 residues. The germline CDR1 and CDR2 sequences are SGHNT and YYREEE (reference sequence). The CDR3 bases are TGTGCCAGCAGCTTCGTGGGACAGGGGAGCGACGAGCAGTACTTC. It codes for CASSFVGQGSDEQYF.

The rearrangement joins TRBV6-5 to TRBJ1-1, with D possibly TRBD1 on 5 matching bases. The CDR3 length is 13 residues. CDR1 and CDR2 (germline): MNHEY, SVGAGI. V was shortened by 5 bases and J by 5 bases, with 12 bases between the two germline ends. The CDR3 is CASSASGGTEAFF. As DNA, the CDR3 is TGTGCCAGCAGTGCGTCTGGGGGAACTGAAGCTTTCTTT.

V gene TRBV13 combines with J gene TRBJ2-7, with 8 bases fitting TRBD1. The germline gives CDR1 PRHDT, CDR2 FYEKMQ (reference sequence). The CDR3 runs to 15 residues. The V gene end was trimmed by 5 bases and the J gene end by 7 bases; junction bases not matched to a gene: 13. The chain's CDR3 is CASSLRTGIPGEQYF. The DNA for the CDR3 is TGTGCCAGCAGCCTACGGACAGGGATTCCCGGGGAGCAGTACTTC. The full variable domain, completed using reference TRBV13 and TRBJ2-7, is AAGVIQSPRHLIKEKRETATLKCYPIPRHDTVYWYQQGPGQDPQFLISFYEKMQSDKGSIPDRFSAQQFSDYHSELNMSSLELGDSALYFCASSLRTGIPGEQYFGPGTRLTVT.

The CDR3 DNA reads as TGTGCCAGCAGAGAAACAGGGGGCGCGGGGGAAAAACTGTTTTTT. It yields the protein CASRETGGAGEKLFF. The rearrangement links TRBV28 to TRBJ1-4; 9 nucleotides match TRBD1. This CDR3 comprises 15 residues. The germline V gene has CDR1 MDHEN and CDR2 SYDVKM. V shed 6 bases and J 8 bases; nucleotides not matched to a gene: 10.

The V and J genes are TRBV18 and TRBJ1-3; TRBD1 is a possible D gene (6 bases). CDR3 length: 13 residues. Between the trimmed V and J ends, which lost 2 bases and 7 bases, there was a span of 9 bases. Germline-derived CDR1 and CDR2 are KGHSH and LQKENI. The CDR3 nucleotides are TGTGCCAGCTCACCAACAGGGTACAACACCATATATTTT. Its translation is CASSPTGYNTIYF.

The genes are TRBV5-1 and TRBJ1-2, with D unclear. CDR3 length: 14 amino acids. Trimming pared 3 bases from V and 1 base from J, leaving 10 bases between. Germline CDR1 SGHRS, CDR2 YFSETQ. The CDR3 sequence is CASSSATLNYGYTF. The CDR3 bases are TGCGCCAGCAGCTCAGCTACACTTAACTATGGCTACACCTTC.

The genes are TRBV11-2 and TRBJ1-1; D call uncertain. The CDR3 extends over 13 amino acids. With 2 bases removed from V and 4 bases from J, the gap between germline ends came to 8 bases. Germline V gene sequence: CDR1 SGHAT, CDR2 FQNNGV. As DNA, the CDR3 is TGTGCCAGCAGCTTAAGACCCGGCACTGAAGCTTTCTTT. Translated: CASSLRPGTEAFF.

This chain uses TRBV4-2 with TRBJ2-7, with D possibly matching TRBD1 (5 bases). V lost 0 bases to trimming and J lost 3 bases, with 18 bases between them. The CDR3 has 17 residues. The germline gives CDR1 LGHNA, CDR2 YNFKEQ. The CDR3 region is CASSQDLAQATVYEQYF. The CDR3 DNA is TGTGCCAGCAGCCAAGATCTTGCACAGGCGACGGTCTACGAGCAGTACTTC.

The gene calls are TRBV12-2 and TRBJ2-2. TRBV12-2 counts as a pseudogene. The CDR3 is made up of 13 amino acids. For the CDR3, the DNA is TGTGCAAGTCGCTCCGACGTCGGCGGGGAGCTGTTTTTT. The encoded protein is CASRSDVGGELFF.

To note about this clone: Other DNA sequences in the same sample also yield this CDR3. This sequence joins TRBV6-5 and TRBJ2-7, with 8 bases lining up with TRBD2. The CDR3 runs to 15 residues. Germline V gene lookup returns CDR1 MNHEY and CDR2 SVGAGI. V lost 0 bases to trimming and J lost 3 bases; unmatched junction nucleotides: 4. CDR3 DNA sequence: TGTGCCAGCAGTTACTCTACCCGGGGGGGCTACGAGCAGTACTTC. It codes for CASSYSTRGGYEQYF.

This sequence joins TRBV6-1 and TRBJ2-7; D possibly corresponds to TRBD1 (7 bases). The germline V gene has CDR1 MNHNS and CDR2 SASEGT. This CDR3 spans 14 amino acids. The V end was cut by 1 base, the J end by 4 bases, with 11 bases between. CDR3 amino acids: CASSEVAGGYEQYF. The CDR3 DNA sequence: TGTGCCAGCAGTGAAGTTGCAGGGGGGTACGAGCAGTACTTC.

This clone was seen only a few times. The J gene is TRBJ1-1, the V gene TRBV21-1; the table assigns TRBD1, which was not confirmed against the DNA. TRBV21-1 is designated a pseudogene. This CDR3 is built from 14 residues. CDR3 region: CASSKIQGNTEAFF. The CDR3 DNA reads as TGTGCCAGCAGCAAAATACAGGGAAACACTGAAGCTTTCTTT.

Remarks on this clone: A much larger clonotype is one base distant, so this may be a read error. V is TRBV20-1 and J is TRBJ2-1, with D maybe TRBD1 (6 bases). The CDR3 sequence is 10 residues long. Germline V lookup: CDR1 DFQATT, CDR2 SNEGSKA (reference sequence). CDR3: CNAPRGEQFF. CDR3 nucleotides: TGCAATGCCCCCAGGGGTGAGCAGTTCTTC.

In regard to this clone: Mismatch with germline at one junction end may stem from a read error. The CDR3 loop reads CASSLVGSNEQFF. Written as DNA, the CDR3 is TGTGCTAGCAGCTTAGTCGGCAGCAATGAGCAGTTCTTC. The chain joins TRBV7-7 to TRBJ2-1; no firm D call. CDR3 length: 13 residues. CDR1 is SSHAT, CDR2 FNYEAQ, per germline (reference sequence).

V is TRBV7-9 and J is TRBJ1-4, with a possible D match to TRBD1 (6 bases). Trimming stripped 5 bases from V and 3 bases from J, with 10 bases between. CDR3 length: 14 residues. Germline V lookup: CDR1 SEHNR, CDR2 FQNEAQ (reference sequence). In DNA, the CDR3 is TGTGCCAGCAGCGAACAGGGTCCTAATGAAAAACTGTTTTTT. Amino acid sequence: CASSEQGPNEKLFF. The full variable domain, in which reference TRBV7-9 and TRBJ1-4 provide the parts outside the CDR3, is DTGVSQNPRHKITKRGQNVTFRCDPISEHNRLYWYRQTLGQGPEFLTYFQNEAQLEKSRLLSDRFSAERPKGSFSTLEIQRTEQGDSAMYLCASSEQGPNEKLFFGSGTQLSVL.

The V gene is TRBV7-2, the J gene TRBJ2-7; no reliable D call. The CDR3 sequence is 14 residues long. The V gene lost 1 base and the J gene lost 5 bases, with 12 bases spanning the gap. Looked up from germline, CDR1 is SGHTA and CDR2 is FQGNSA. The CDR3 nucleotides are TGTGCCAGCAGCTTAGTGCCCCTACCCAACGAGCAGTACTTC. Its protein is CASSLVPLPNEQYF.

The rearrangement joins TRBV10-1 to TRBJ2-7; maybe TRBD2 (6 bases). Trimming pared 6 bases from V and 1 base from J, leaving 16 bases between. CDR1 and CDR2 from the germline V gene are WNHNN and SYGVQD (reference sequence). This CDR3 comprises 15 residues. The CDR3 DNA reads TGCGCCAGCAGAGTCCGGGAGTTACTATCCTACGAGCAGTACTTC. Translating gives CASRVRELLSYEQYF.

CDR3 nucleotides: TGTGCCAGCAGTTACTCAGGGGTTGGGAACACTGAAGCTTTCTTT. It is translated as CASSYSGVGNTEAFF. The chain joins TRBV6-5 to TRBJ1-1; D is possibly TRBD1 (5 bases). The CDR3 loop spans 15 amino acids. CDR1 MNHEY and CDR2 SVGAGI come from the germline V gene. V was cut by 0 bases and J by 1 base, with 9 bases left in between.

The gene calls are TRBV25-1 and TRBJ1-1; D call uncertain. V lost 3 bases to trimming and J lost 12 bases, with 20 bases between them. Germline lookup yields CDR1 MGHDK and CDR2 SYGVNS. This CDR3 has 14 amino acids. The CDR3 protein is CASSDTLRAIGSFF. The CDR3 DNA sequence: TGTGCCAGCAGTGATACTCTAAGGGCCATCGGGTCTTTCTTT.

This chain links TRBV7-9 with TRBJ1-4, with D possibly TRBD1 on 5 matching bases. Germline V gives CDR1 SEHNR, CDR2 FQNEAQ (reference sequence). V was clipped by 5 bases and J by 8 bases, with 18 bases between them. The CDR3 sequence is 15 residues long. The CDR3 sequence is CASSRLGGVEEKLFF. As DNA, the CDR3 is TGTGCCAGCAGCCGCCTTGGGGGGGTGGAGGAAAAACTGTTTTTT.

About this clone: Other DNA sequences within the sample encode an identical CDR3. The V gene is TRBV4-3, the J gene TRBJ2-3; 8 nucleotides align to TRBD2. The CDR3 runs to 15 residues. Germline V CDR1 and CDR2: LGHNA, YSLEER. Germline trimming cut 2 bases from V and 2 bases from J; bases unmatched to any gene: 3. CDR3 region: CASSQTSGSTDTQYF. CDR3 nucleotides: TGCGCCAGCAGCCAAACTAGCGGTTCCACAGATACGCAGTATTTT.

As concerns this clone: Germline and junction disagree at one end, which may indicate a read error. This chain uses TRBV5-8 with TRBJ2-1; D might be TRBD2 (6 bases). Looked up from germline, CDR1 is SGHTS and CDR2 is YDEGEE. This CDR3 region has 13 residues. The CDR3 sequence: CASSRARDSSFLF. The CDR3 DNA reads TGTGCCAGCAGCCGGGCCCGGGACTCCTCCTTCCTCTTC.